This T cell receptor beta chain was identified in a study of T cell responses to AZD1222 COVID-19 vaccine. Points from the study as a whole: All repertoire sampling was performed exclusively after the peak T cell response. In a largely white British group with more females than males, clonal diversity was possibly underestimated.

Remarks on this clone: Its cognate antigen is unknown.

Profiling relied on immunoSEQ multiplex PCR, and the TCRdb table lists in-frame clones only, not all of them. The data contain about 160,000 clones, 90% of them singletons. CDR1 and CDR2 from the germline V gene are KGHSH and LQKENI. This CDR3 spans 13 amino acids. V lost 2 bases to trimming and J lost 0 bases, with 4 bases between them. V usage is TRBV18 and J usage is TRBJ1-1; D is ambiguous. This sample comprised peripheral blood, obtained 28 days after the second AZD1222 dose. This clonotype was sampled from an adult who received the AZD1222 COVID-19 vaccine. CDR3 amino acids: CASSPEVNTEAFF. CDR3 bases: TGTGCCAGCTCACCAGAAGTGAACACTGAAGCTTTCTTT.